The clone carrying this TCR beta chain was detected only once. Antigen: not known. This sample is drawn from a study of early T cells in non-severe SARS-CoV-2 infection. Whole-study context: With bulk RNA from unsorted whole blood as input, sequencing yielded unpaired chains.

Study-level results: Clonotype matching in VDJdb favored anti-spike CD8 responses and did not capture private and CD4 specificities.

With V trimmed by 3 bases and J by 3 bases, 4 bases remained unmatched. Germline lookup yields CDR1 SGHTA and CDR2 FQGNSA. CDR3 size: 15 residues. Individual cDNA molecules received unique molecular identifiers. Via MiXCR, TCRdb re-called the 5' RACE reads, giving one row per CDR3 protein. This sample yields about 63,000 distinct CDR3 sequences, of which roughly 13% are seen a single time; about 4.3% belongs to the top ten. This sequence was found in an adult who was a healthcare worker with PCR-confirmed SARS-CoV-2 infection or an uninfected control (not recorded which). Sequencing was performed on whole blood. The J gene is TRBJ2-7, the V gene TRBV7-2; 11 nucleotides agree with TRBD2. This chain's CDR3 is CASSFSGGARYEQYF. CDR3 coding DNA: TGTGCCAGCAGCTTTAGCGGGGGGGCGCGCTACGAGCAGTACTTC.